This TCR beta chain was sequenced for a study of blood T cell repertoires in COVID-19. Study context: The United States, Italy and Spain were the sources of the acute and convalescent COVID-19 samples.

The ends lost 4 bases at V and 2 bases at J; junction bases unmatched: 10. The germline V gene encodes CDR1 WNHNN and CDR2 SYGVQD (reference sequence). The CDR3 spans 19 residues. In terms of age and location, participants ranged from roughly 18 to 90 years and lived in about 25 US areas. Categorization into cohorts depended on clinical history that participants reported. In the authors' methods: Researchers report that nucleated cell counts were estimated from reference gene primer amplification. Using immunoSEQ multiplex PCR, the repertoire was profiled, and TCRdb retains in-frame clones only, with some absent. V and J calls and clone size follow that table, whereas D and trimming were derived from the DNA. The sample has hundreds of thousands of clones, roughly nine tenths seen once.

Sequenced input: PBMCs or T cells enriched from blood (not recorded which). The rearrangement links TRBV10-1 to TRBJ2-2; TRBD2 matches at 13 bases. This TCR came from a woman between 55 and 75 years old who had recovered from COVID-19. The CDR3 DNA reads as TGCGCCAGCAGTGGACTAGCGGGGGGCAAAGAAATAAACACCGGGGAGCTGTTTTTT. Protein: CASSGLAGGKEINTGELFF.